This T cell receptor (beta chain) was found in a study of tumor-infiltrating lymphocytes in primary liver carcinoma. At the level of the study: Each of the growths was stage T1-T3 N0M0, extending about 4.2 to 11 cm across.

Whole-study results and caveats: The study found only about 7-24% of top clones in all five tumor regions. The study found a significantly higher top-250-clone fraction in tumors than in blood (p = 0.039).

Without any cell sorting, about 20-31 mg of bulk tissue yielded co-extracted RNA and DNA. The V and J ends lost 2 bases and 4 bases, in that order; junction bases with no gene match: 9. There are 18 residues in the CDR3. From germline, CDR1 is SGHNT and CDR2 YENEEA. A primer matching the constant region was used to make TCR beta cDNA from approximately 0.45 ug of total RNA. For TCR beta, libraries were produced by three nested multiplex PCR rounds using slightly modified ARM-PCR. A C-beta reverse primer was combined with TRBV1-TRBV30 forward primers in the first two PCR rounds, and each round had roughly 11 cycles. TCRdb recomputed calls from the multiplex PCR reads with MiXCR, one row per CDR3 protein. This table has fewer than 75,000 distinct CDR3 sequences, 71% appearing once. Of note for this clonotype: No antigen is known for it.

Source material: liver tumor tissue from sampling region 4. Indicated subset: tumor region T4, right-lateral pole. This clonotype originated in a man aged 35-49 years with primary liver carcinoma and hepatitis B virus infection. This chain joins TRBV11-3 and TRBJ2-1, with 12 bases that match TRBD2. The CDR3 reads CASSLHHPGTSGYNEQFF. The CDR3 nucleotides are TGTGCCAGCAGCTTACACCACCCCGGGACTAGCGGGTACAATGAGCAGTTCTTC.